A single sample gave rise to the 27 T cell receptor beta chains below, sequenced in a study of T cell responses to AZD1222 COVID-19 vaccine. Profiled with immunoSEQ multiplex PCR; TCRdb holds only in-frame clones, not every one. The sample holds roughly 130,000 clones, roughly 90% seen once. The source was peripheral blood, collected on day 0 of AZD1222 vaccination. The receptors were sampled from an adult in good health.

The V call is TRBV9, the J call TRBJ2-1; 7 nucleotides agree with TRBD2. The CDR3 extends over 16 amino acids. Germline CDR1 SGDLS, CDR2 YYNGEE. The trim removed 0 bases at V and 5 bases at J, leaving 8 bases unmatched. The CDR3 DNA reads TGTGCCAGCAGCGTAGACCAGCTAGCGGCGAACAATGAGCAGTTCTTC. This gives the protein CASSVDQLAANNEQFF.

This chain connects TRBV20-1 to TRBJ2-3; unclear D gene. Germline assignment: CDR1 DFQATT and CDR2 SNEGSKA (reference sequence). The CDR3 extends over 11 amino acids. V was cut by 3 bases and J by 8 bases, with 9 bases left in between. In DNA form, the CDR3 reads TGCAGTGCTAGGGTTGGCGGTACGCAGTATTTT. Protein product: CSARVGGTQYF.

The chain has TRBV28 and TRBJ2-7, with D unclear. Trimming removed 6 bases at V and 1 base at J, with 16 bases between. Per germline, CDR1 MDHEN and CDR2 SYDVKM. CDR3 length equals 15 residues. The CDR3 region has the DNA TGTGCCAGCAGCCCCAATATGGACGGATCCTACGAGCAGTACTTC. Its protein is CASSPNMDGSYEQYF.

The rearrangement joins TRBV5-1 to TRBJ2-4, with 14 bases lining up with TRBD2. The CDR3 contains 18 residues. The germline CDR1 and CDR2 sequences are SGHRS and YFSETQ. V trimming: 6 bases; J trimming: 2 bases; junction bases outside the gene matches: 10. The chain's CDR3 is CASTYGTSGRGTKNIQYF. DNA of the CDR3: TGCGCCAGCACCTATGGGACTAGCGGGAGAGGGACCAAAAACATTCAGTACTTC. The variable domain in full, completed from reference TRBV5-1 and TRBJ2-4, reads KAGVTQTPRYLIKTRGQQVTLSCSPISGHRSVSWYQQTPGQGLQFLFEYFSETQRNKGNFPGRFSGRQFSNSRSEMNVSTLELGDSALYLCASTYGTSGRGTKNIQYFGAGTRLSVL.

The V gene is TRBV28, the J gene TRBJ1-2; 7 bases align to TRBD1. Per germline, CDR1 MDHEN and CDR2 SYDVKM. Trimming took 4 bases from V and 8 from J; bases not matched to a gene: 16. This CDR3 contains 16 residues. CDR3 residues: CASSSPLTGFLGGYTF. CDR3 DNA: TGTGCCAGCAGTTCACCCTTGACAGGGTTCTTGGGCGGCTACACCTTC.

V and J are TRBV28 and TRBJ1-2; 7 positions match TRBD1. CDR1 and CDR2 from the germline V gene are MDHEN and SYDVKM. The trim removed 3 bases at V and 8 bases at J, leaving 6 bases unmatched. The CDR3 loop spans 13 amino acids. The CDR3 DNA is TGTGCCAGCAGTTTTGTAGGGGGCGGGGGCTACACCTTC. This translates into CASSFVGGGGYTF.

The rearrangement links TRBV29-1 to TRBJ2-7; D not resolved. V was trimmed by 4 bases and J by 3 bases, leaving 13 bases between them. CDR3 size: 13 residues. Germline-derived CDR1 and CDR2 are SQVTM and ANQGSEA. The CDR3 DNA follows: TGCAGCGTTGTCGGGCAAGGCATCTACGAGCAGTACTTC. Translated, it gives CSVVGQGIYEQYF.

The rearrangement uses TRBV4-1 and TRBJ1-5; TRBD1 is a possible D gene (5 bases). The CDR3 is made up of 16 amino acids. Trimming took off 4 bases at V and 2 bases at J, with 15 bases between the two ends. The V gene's germline CDR1 is MGHRA and CDR2 YSYEKL. CDR3 in DNA: TGCGCCAGCAGCCTCCTTTGGGGCGCGGGCAATCAGCCCCAGCATTTT. As protein: CASSLLWGAGNQPQHF.

The gene calls are TRBV6-5 and TRBJ1-2, with TRBD1 as a possible D gene (6 bases). In germline, CDR1 is MNHEY, CDR2 SVGAGI. Trimming left V 2 bases short and J 4 bases short, with 8 bases between. The CDR3 contains 13 residues. CDR3 bases: TGTGCCAGCAGTTACCACAGGGTCTATGGCTACACCTTC. Translating gives CASSYHRVYGYTF.

J is TRBJ2-5 and V is TRBV5-4, with TRBD2 identical over 7 bases. The CDR3 totals 13 residues. The germline V gene encodes CDR1 SGHNT and CDR2 YYREEE (reference sequence). With V trimmed by 5 bases and J by 5 bases, 6 bases remained unmatched. The CDR3 is CASRFAGGETQYF. The CDR3 DNA is TGTGCCAGCAGGTTCGCCGGGGGGGAGACCCAGTACTTC.

The chain links TRBV19 to TRBJ1-4; weak D call: TRBD1 (5 bases). Germline V CDR1 and CDR2: LNHDA, SQIVND (reference sequence). The CDR3 totals 15 residues. V was trimmed by 3 bases and J by 2 bases, leaving 10 bases between them. The CDR3 sequence is CASSILRATNEKLFF. Here the CDR3 DNA reads TGTGCCAGTAGTATCCTCAGGGCGACTAATGAAAAACTGTTTTTT.

The chain uses TRBV28 and TRBJ1-5; tentative D call: TRBD1 (6 bases). V lost 1 base, J lost 2 bases, and 12 bases lay in between. The CDR3 loop spans 16 amino acids. Germline V gene data show CDR1 as MDHEN and CDR2 as SYDVKM. CDR3 protein: CASSLFRGSGNQPQHF. The CDR3 nucleotides read TGTGCCAGCAGTTTATTCAGGGGAAGCGGCAATCAGCCCCAGCATTTT. Based on the CDR3 plus reference TRBV28 and TRBJ1-5, the full variable domain is DVKVTQSSRYLVKRTGEKVFLECVQDMDHENMFWYRQDPGLGLRLIYFSYDVKMKEKGDIPEGYSVSREKKERFSLILESASTNQTSMYLCASSLFRGSGNQPQHFGDGTRLSIL.

The chain recombines TRBV6-5 with TRBJ1-5, with D possibly TRBD1 on 5 matching bases. Per germline, CDR1 MNHEY and CDR2 SVGAGI. Trimming took off 0 bases at V and 13 bases at J, with 13 bases between the two ends. The CDR3 length is 13 residues. The CDR3 is CASSYSGDPRQHF. In DNA, the CDR3 is TGTGCCAGCAGTTACTCAGGGGACCCACGTCAGCATTTT.

The chain couples TRBV15 to TRBJ1-3; D gene ambiguous. The CDR3 is 15 amino acids. V lost 0 bases to trimming and J lost 3 bases, with 9 bases between them. Germline V gives CDR1 LNHNV, CDR2 YYDKDF (reference sequence). This chain's CDR3 is CATSREKGGGNTIYF. The CDR3 DNA follows: TGTGCCACCAGCAGAGAAAAAGGAGGTGGAAACACCATATATTTT.

The chain employs TRBV5-1 and TRBJ1-4, with unresolved D. Germline V gene lookup returns CDR1 SGHRS and CDR2 YFSETQ. V gave up 0 bases and J gave up 6 bases, with 12 bases separating them. This CDR3 is 15 amino acids long. CDR3 DNA: TGCGCCAGCAGCTTGGGCTGCCAGGCGGATGAAAAACTGTTTTTT. Its translation is CASSLGCQADEKLFF.

This clone is labeled medium-sized. The chain has TRBV29-1 and TRBJ2-5; D unresolved. The CDR3 extends over 15 amino acids. Trimming took off 2 bases at V and 2 bases at J, with 15 bases between the two ends. Germline-derived CDR1 and CDR2 are SQVTM and ANQGSEA. The CDR3 sequence: CSVEWSSGRQETQYF. As DNA, the CDR3 is TGCAGCGTTGAATGGTCGAGTGGGCGACAAGAGACCCAGTACTTC.

The chain has TRBV6-2 or TRBV6-3 and TRBJ1-2; 8 nucleotides line up with TRBD1. The CDR3 is 16 residues long. Trimming at V came to 0 bases and at J to 4 bases, leaving 7 bases not matched to a gene. CDR1 is MNHEY and CDR2 is SVGEGT in the germline V gene. The CDR3 coding sequence is TGTGCCAGCAGTTACTCTCTGGACAGGGTGGGCTATGGCTACACCTTC. Protein: CASSYSLDRVGYGYTF.

The J gene is TRBJ2-2, the V gene TRBV4-2; D may be TRBD1 (6 bases). Germline lookup yields CDR1 LGHNA and CDR2 YNFKEQ. The length of the CDR3 is 15 residues. Trimming took off 1 base at V and 5 bases at J, with 11 bases between the two ends. The CDR3 loop reads CASSQAGVRTGELFF. DNA of the CDR3: TGTGCCAGCAGCCAAGCAGGGGTTAGGACCGGGGAGCTGTTTTTT.

The chain links TRBV11-1 to TRBJ2-6; D not resolved. Germline-derived CDR1 and CDR2 are SGHAT and FQDESV (reference sequence). With 7 bases removed from V and 4 bases from J, the gap between germline ends came to 8 bases. The CDR3 totals 13 residues. The CDR3 is CASTQTGANVLTF. DNA of the CDR3: TGTGCCAGCACCCAGACCGGGGCCAACGTCCTGACTTTC.

V and J are TRBV6-5 and TRBJ1-2; possibly TRBD1 for D (5 bases). This CDR3 has 14 amino acids. The germline CDR1 and CDR2 sequences are MNHEY and SVGAGI. Deletions cut 5 bases from V and 8 bases from J, with 18 bases between. The CDR3 region has the DNA TGTGCCAGCAGTAACCGGGGGTGGGGTAGCGGCTACACCTTC. This codes for CASSNRGWGSGYTF.

This clone came up once. The chain has TRBV5-1 and TRBJ1-6; tentative D call: TRBD1 (5 bases). The V gene's germline CDR1 is SGHRS and CDR2 YFSETQ. The CDR3 loop spans 15 amino acids. The V and J ends lost 6 bases and 10 bases respectively, with 20 bases between them. As DNA, the CDR3 is TGCGCCAGCAAGGCCTCACGGACATCGGACTCACCCCTCCACTTT. It is translated as CASKASRTSDSPLHF.

The chain joins TRBV28 to TRBJ2-7, with 10 nucleotides matching TRBD1. V lost 3 bases, J lost 3 bases, and 8 bases stayed unmatched. The CDR3 is 16 amino acids. CDR1 and CDR2 (germline): MDHEN, SYDVKM. CDR3 loop: CASSFGQGGPRYEQYF. Written as DNA, the CDR3 is TGTGCCAGCAGTTTCGGACAGGGGGGTCCTCGCTACGAGCAGTACTTC.

The J gene is TRBJ1-1, the V gene TRBV29-1, with D perhaps TRBD1 (5 bases). Trimming cost V 2 bases and J 0 bases, with 10 bases left between them. The CDR3 contains 14 residues. Germline CDR1 SQVTM, CDR2 ANQGSEA. The CDR3 bases are TGCAGCGTTGAACCCACAGGACTGAACACTGAAGCTTTCTTT. This sequence encodes CSVEPTGLNTEAFF.

J is TRBJ1-2 and V is TRBV6-5, with TRBD1 as a possible D gene (5 bases). Trimming took off 1 base at V and 5 bases at J, with 8 bases between the two ends. Germline V gene lookup returns CDR1 MNHEY and CDR2 SVGAGI. The length of the CDR3 is 13 residues. The CDR3 nucleotides read TGTGCCAGCAGTTACTTGAGGGGATATGGCTACACCTTC. Translated, it gives CASSYLRGYGYTF.

V and J are TRBV28 and TRBJ2-7; 10 nucleotides match TRBD1. CDR1 and CDR2 (germline): MDHEN, SYDVKM. V dropped 6 bases and J dropped 7; count of bases not matched to a gene: 6. The CDR3 loop spans 13 amino acids. CDR3 region: CASRDRGWEEQYF. The DNA of the CDR3 is TGTGCCAGCAGGGACAGGGGGTGGGAAGAGCAGTACTTC. The full variable domain, in which reference TRBV28 and TRBJ2-7 provide the parts outside the CDR3, is DVKVTQSSRYLVKRTGEKVFLECVQDMDHENMFWYRQDPGLGLRLIYFSYDVKMKEKGDIPEGYSVSREKKERFSLILESASTNQTSMYLCASRDRGWEEQYFGPGTRLTVT.

This rearrangement joins TRBV6-2 or TRBV6-3 to TRBJ1-2; a possible D gene is TRBD1 (6 bases). Trimming shortened V by 5 bases and J by 0 bases, and 16 bases separated the two germline ends. CDR3 length: 16 residues. The germline gives CDR1 MNHEY, CDR2 SVGEGT. CDR3 protein: CASSMPRTVSNYGYTF. The CDR3 DNA reads as TGTGCCAGCAGTATGCCGAGGACAGTCTCTAACTATGGCTACACCTTC.

This chain's CDR3 is CASSKGLAGGLLSGANVLTF. Written as DNA, the CDR3 is TGTGCCAGTAGTAAGGGACTAGCGGGAGGACTCCTCTCTGGGGCCAACGTCCTGACTTTC. The V call is TRBV19, the J call TRBJ2-6, with 15 bases identical to TRBD2. The CDR3 extends over 20 amino acids. Germline V CDR1 and CDR2: LNHDA, SQIVND (reference sequence). V gave up 4 bases and J gave up 0 bases; unmatched junction bases: 7.